The 32 T cell receptor beta chains below come from one sample, sequenced in a study of identifying expanded T cells in peripheral blood. Profiled with immunoSEQ multiplex PCR; TCRdb holds only in-frame clones, not every one. Here the sample spans more than 50,000 clones, around 83% being singletons. The sample consisted of blood. The receptor set was obtained from a person aged 18 to 70 in good health.

This rearrangement joins TRBV10-2 to TRBJ2-1; TRBD2 aligns across 15 bases. Germline V gene sequence: CDR1 WSHSY, CDR2 SAAADI. This CDR3 region has 18 residues. V lost 7 bases to trimming and J lost 0 bases; unmatched junction nucleotides: 7. CDR3 sequence: CASTPTGLAGGSYNEQFF. The CDR3, as DNA: TGCGCCAGCACCCCAACGGGACTAGCGGGGGGCTCCTACAATGAGCAGTTCTTC.

CDR3 sequence (DNA): TGTGCCTGGAGTGACCTAAGTGGAGTCATGAACACTGAAGCTTTCTTT. Its translation: CAWSDLSGVMNTEAFF. The chain uses TRBV30 and TRBJ1-1; no firm D call. Germline V gene data show CDR1 as GTSNPN and CDR2 as SVGIG (reference sequence). V shed 1 base and J shed 0 bases, with 15 bases lying between them. CDR3 length: 16 amino acids.

V gene TRBV7-9 combines with J gene TRBJ2-2, with D unresolved. The CDR3 runs to 14 residues. Trimming removed 1 base from V and 7 bases from J, with 10 bases in between. The germline V gene encodes CDR1 SEHNR and CDR2 FQNEAQ (reference sequence). The CDR3: CASSLVPLGGELFF. The CDR3 DNA sequence: TGTGCCAGCAGCTTAGTCCCTCTGGGCGGGGAGCTGTTTTTT. Drawing the rest from reference TRBV7-9 and TRBJ2-2, the complete variable domain is DTGVSQNPRHKITKRGQNVTFRCDPISEHNRLYWYRQTLGQGPEFLTYFQNEAQLEKSRLLSDRFSAERPKGSFSTLEIQRTEQGDSAMYLCASSLVPLGGELFFGEGSRLTVL.

The chain couples TRBV5-4 to TRBJ2-2; 9 bases agree with TRBD2. V dropped 2 bases and J dropped 5; count of bases not matched to a gene: 4. The CDR3 covers 15 residues. Germline CDR1 is SGHNT and CDR2 is YYREEE (reference sequence). The CDR3 DNA reads as TGTGCCAGCAGCTTAGGGCGGGAGGGAACCGGGGAGCTGTTTTTT. Translated: CASSLGREGTGELFF.

The chain combines TRBV19 with TRBJ2-2, with 11 positions matching TRBD2. The germline V gene encodes CDR1 LNHDA and CDR2 SQIVND (reference sequence). The trim removed 3 bases at V and 6 bases at J, leaving 3 bases unmatched. The CDR3 runs 15 residues. CDR3 protein: CASSILAGGSGELFF. DNA for the CDR3: TGTGCCAGTAGTATTCTAGCGGGAGGCTCCGGGGAGCTGTTTTTT.

The chain joins TRBV6-5 to TRBJ2-3; D is undetermined. V was pared by 8 bases and J by 3 bases, with 9 bases between. CDR1 is MNHEY, CDR2 SVGAGI, per germline. The CDR3 spans 12 residues. CDR3 sequence: CASRSPTDTQYF. The CDR3 coding sequence is TGTGCCAGCCGTTCCCCTACAGATACGCAGTATTTT.

This chain links TRBV6-1 with TRBJ2-3; TRBD2 matches 10 bases. Losses at the gene ends were 3 bases for V and 2 bases for J; bases not matched to a gene: 5. The CDR3 loop spans 16 amino acids. Germline V gives CDR1 MNHNS, CDR2 SASEGT. This chain's CDR3 is CASSDLLAGATDTQYF. The CDR3 DNA sequence: TGTGCCAGCAGTGACCTCCTAGCGGGAGCCACAGATACGCAGTATTTT.

In the case of this clone: One junction end disagrees with the germline gene, perhaps due to a read error. This chain links TRBV29-1 with TRBJ1-1; D not resolved. The CDR3 sequence is 11 residues long. CDR1 and CDR2 from the germline V gene are SQVTM and ANQGSEA. This CDR3 reads CSAEMSTEAFF. Here the CDR3 DNA reads TGCAGCGCTGAAATGTCGACTGAAGCTTTCTTT. Complete variable domain (other parts from reference TRBV29-1 and TRBJ1-1): SAVISQKPSRDICQRGTSLTIQCQVDSQVTMMFWYRQQPGQSLTLIATANQGSEATYESGFVIDKFPISRPNLTFSTLTVSNMSPEDSSIYLCSAEMSTEAFFGQGTRLTVV.

The genes are TRBV6-1 and TRBJ2-7, with 7 bases fitting TRBD2. The CDR3 totals 14 residues. Per germline, CDR1 MNHNS and CDR2 SASEGT. V lost 7 bases and J lost 0; bases outside the gene matches: 6. CDR3: CASKTSESSYEQYV. CDR3 sequence (DNA): TGTGCCAGCAAAACTAGCGAAAGCTCCTACGAGCAGTACGTC.

V is TRBV27 and J is TRBJ1-2; a weak D match, TRBD1 (5 bases). The CDR3 runs to 15 residues. Germline CDR1 reads MNHEY; CDR2 reads SMNVEV (reference sequence). The V and J ends lost 6 bases and 2 bases respectively, with 16 bases between them. This CDR3 reads CASSPYRSHNYGYTF. For the CDR3, the DNA is TGTGCCAGCAGCCCGTACAGGAGCCACAACTATGGCTACACCTTC.

This chain links TRBV2 with TRBJ2-6; D may match TRBD1 or TRBD2 (5 bases each). The germline V gene has CDR1 SNHLY and CDR2 FYNNEI. The length of the CDR3 is 17 residues. Trimming stripped 10 bases from V and 0 bases from J, with 19 bases between. CDR3 DNA sequence: TGTGCCAAATCACTCCCGGGACGCTACTCTGGGGCCAACGTCCTGACTTTC. Translation: CAKSLPGRYSGANVLTF.

The chain is built from TRBV4-3 and TRBJ1-1; D uncertain. Germline loops: CDR1 LGHNA, CDR2 YSLEER. This CDR3 is 15 amino acids long. Trimming stripped 0 bases from V and 1 base from J, with 9 bases between. CDR3 bases: TGCGCCAGCAGCCAAGATGGGAACAGGAACACTGAAGCTTTCTTT. It yields the protein CASSQDGNRNTEAFF.

The V and J genes are TRBV7-9 and TRBJ2-2; 10 bases are shared with TRBD1. This CDR3 has 15 residues. Germline V gene sequence: CDR1 SEHNR, CDR2 FQNEAQ (reference sequence). Trimming cost V 5 bases and J 5 bases; bases outside gene matches: 5. The CDR3 is CASSLGTGETGELFF. The CDR3 DNA reads TGTGCCAGCAGCCTCGGGACAGGGGAGACCGGGGAGCTGTTTTTT.

The chain carries TRBV19 and TRBJ1-2; D not resolved. CDR1 is LNHDA and CDR2 is SQIVND in the germline V gene (reference sequence). The CDR3 consists of 13 residues. V lost 3 bases to trimming and J lost 5 bases, with 10 bases between them. The CDR3 here is CASSIRYPYGYTF. Written as DNA, the CDR3 is TGTGCCAGTAGTATCCGCTATCCTTATGGCTACACCTTC.

The gene calls are TRBV5-1 and TRBJ1-1; no clear D. The CDR3 length is 12 residues. Germline CDR1 reads SGHRS; CDR2 reads YFSETQ. Deletions cut 5 bases from V and 5 bases from J, with 10 bases between. The CDR3 region is CASREGRTEAFF. CDR3 DNA: TGCGCCAGCAGGGAGGGCCGGACTGAAGCTTTCTTT.

The rearrangement uses TRBV30 and TRBJ1-6; 7 bases match TRBD1. Germline-derived CDR1 and CDR2 are GTSNPN and SVGIG (reference sequence). V gave up 2 bases and J gave up 10 bases; unmatched junction bases: 8. The CDR3 runs to 14 residues. The CDR3 spells CAWSTQGRYSPLHF. CDR3 nucleotide sequence: TGTGCCTGGAGTACACAGGGGCGTTACTCACCCCTCCACTTT.

The gene calls are TRBV4-2 and TRBJ1-4, with D uncertain. The CDR3 has 14 amino acids. The V gene's germline CDR1 is LGHNA and CDR2 YNFKEQ. The V and J ends lost 0 bases and 7 bases respectively, with 9 bases between them. Written as DNA, the CDR3 is TGTGCCAGCAGCCAAGATCGACTCGGTGAAAAACTGTTTTTT. Residues: CASSQDRLGEKLFF.

This clone appeared a few times. CDR3: CASRGQGMLEAFF. CDR3 in DNA: TGTGCCAGCAGGGGACAGGGAATGCTCGAAGCTTTCTTT. The V gene is TRBV2, the J gene TRBJ1-1; 9 bases fit TRBD1. J lost 8 bases, V lost 6 bases, and 7 bases had no gene match. Looked up from germline, CDR1 is SNHLY and CDR2 is FYNNEI. There are 13 residues in the CDR3.

The J gene is TRBJ2-3, the V gene TRBV19; 10 bases are a match to TRBD1. The CDR3 totals 16 residues. CDR1 and CDR2 from the germline V gene are LNHDA and SQIVND (reference sequence). Trimming at V came to 7 bases and at J to 6 bases, leaving 13 bases not matched to a gene. CDR3 protein: CASNAPRQGAGDTQYF. The CDR3 DNA reads as TGTGCCAGTAACGCTCCTCGACAGGGGGCGGGGGATACGCAGTATTTT.

This chain links TRBV29-1 with TRBJ2-1; D possibly matches TRBD1 or TRBD2 (5 bases each). Trimming stripped 6 bases from V and 8 bases from J, with 14 bases between. Germline V gene lookup returns CDR1 SQVTM and CDR2 ANQGSEA. The CDR3 loop spans 12 amino acids. The CDR3 protein is CSVAGAGDEQFF. The CDR3, as DNA: TGCAGCGTCGCCGGGGCGGGCGATGAGCAGTTCTTC.

The chain links TRBV4-1 to TRBJ2-3, with 9 positions matching TRBD2. The germline V gene encodes CDR1 MGHRA and CDR2 YSYEKL. This CDR3 contains 18 residues. Unmatched junction bases numbered 7, after V lost 0 bases and J lost 0 bases. Here the CDR3 reads CASSQDGGGASSTDTQYF. CDR3 nucleotide sequence: TGCGCCAGCAGCCAAGATGGCGGGGGGGCATCTAGCACAGATACGCAGTATTTT.

This chain links TRBV6-6 with TRBJ1-1, with D perhaps matching TRBD1 (6 bases). The CDR3 consists of 14 residues. The germline gives CDR1 MNHNY, CDR2 SVGAGI (reference sequence). Trimming left V 2 bases short and J 5 bases short, with 12 bases between. The CDR3 sequence: CASSYTGLGTEAFF. The CDR3 DNA reads TGTGCCAGCAGTTACACAGGGCTGGGGACTGAAGCTTTCTTT.

This sequence joins TRBV7-9 and TRBJ1-5, with D uncertain. Trimming removed 5 bases at V and 3 bases at J, with 8 bases between. Germline-derived CDR1 and CDR2 are SEHNR and FQNEAQ (reference sequence). The CDR3 spans 13 residues. CDR3 in DNA: TGTGCCAGCAGCCTAGGGATCAATCAGCCCCAGCATTTT. Translated: CASSLGINQPQHF.

The chain is built from TRBV6-5 and TRBJ1-1; the match to TRBD1 covers 7 bases. The CDR3 has 13 residues. Germline assignment: CDR1 MNHEY and CDR2 SVGAGI. The J segment lost 6 bases and the V segment lost 5 bases, leaving 6 bases of the junction unmatched. The CDR3 DNA sequence: TGTGCCAGCAGTGCCGACAGGGACGCTGAAGCTTTCTTT. Its translation is CASSADRDAEAFF.

The CDR3 nucleotides read TGTGCCAGCAGCTCCGACCGGACAGGGTCGGAGACCCAGTACTTC. This gives the protein CASSSDRTGSETQYF. The chain uses TRBV7-6 and TRBJ2-5, with 8 bases identical to TRBD1. Germline V CDR1 and CDR2: SGHVS, FNYEAQ. V gave up 4 bases and J gave up 5 bases; unmatched junction bases: 9. The length of the CDR3 is 15 residues.

This chain links TRBV4-2 with TRBJ2-3; either TRBD1 or TRBD2 may fit D (6 bases each). The germline V gene has CDR1 LGHNA and CDR2 YNFKEQ. Trimming removed 3 bases at V and 4 bases at J, with 17 bases between. The CDR3 is made up of 16 amino acids. CDR3 DNA sequence: TGTGCCAGCAGCCAGGGGGGCGGGGCAGGATCAGATACGCAGTATTTT. This gives the protein CASSQGGGAGSDTQYF.

This sequence joins TRBV7-6 and TRBJ1-1; D is unresolved. This CDR3 is 15 amino acids long. Germline V lookup: CDR1 SGHVS, CDR2 FNYEAQ. Trimming stripped 0 bases from V and 1 base from J, with 9 bases between. The CDR3 nucleotides read TGTGCCAGCAGCTTAGCGCAAACAGCGAACACTGAAGCTTTCTTT. The encoded protein is CASSLAQTANTEAFF.

The chain carries TRBV29-1 and TRBJ1-6, with TRBD1 matching 9 bases. The CDR3 loop spans 14 amino acids. The V gene's germline CDR1 is SQVTM and CDR2 ANQGSEA. Trimming cost V 7 bases and J 5 bases; bases outside gene matches: 6. CDR3 sequence: CSAQQGANNSPLHF. The CDR3, as DNA: TGCAGCGCTCAACAGGGGGCAAATAATTCACCCCTCCACTTT.

The J gene is TRBJ2-7, the V gene TRBV10-2, with TRBD2 identical over 7 bases. Germline lookup yields CDR1 WSHSY and CDR2 SAAADI. With V trimmed by 5 bases and J by 3 bases, 7 bases remained unmatched. CDR3 length: 14 amino acids. The CDR3 DNA follows: TGCGCCAGCAGTTGGGGCGAGCGGGGCTACGAGCAGTACTTC. Translating it yields CASSWGERGYEQYF.

This clone is a singleton in its sample. The chain combines TRBV5-4 with TRBJ2-3, with D unresolved. Germline V CDR1 and CDR2: SGHNT, YYREEE (reference sequence). The CDR3 has 14 amino acids. The V and J ends lost 0 bases and 2 bases respectively, with 7 bases between them. In nucleotides, the CDR3 is TGTGCCAGCAGCTTGGCCGGCCTCACAGATACGCAGTATTTT. Its translation is CASSLAGLTDTQYF.

This clone was observed a handful of times. V gene TRBV5-6 combines with J gene TRBJ2-7; possibly TRBD1 for D (7 bases). Germline lookup yields CDR1 SGHDT and CDR2 YYEEEE. Trimming took 3 bases from V and 2 from J, leaving 15 bases between them. CDR3 length equals 15 residues. The CDR3 region has the DNA TGTGCCAGCAGCTCACCAGGGGGGCTTCCCTACGAGCAGTACTTC. It translates to CASSSPGGLPYEQYF.

This clone was seen only a few times. CDR3 DNA sequence: TGTGCCAGCAGTCCGGGACAGGGAAACTATGGCTACACCTTC. It yields the protein CASSPGQGNYGYTF. The chain carries TRBV27 and TRBJ1-2, with TRBD1 matching over 9 bases. Germline CDR1 and CDR2: MNHEY and SMNVEV (reference sequence). After removal of 5 bases from V and 2 bases from J, the junction contained 3 bases not matched to a gene. CDR3 length: 14 residues.